This T cell receptor (beta chain) was recorded in a study of control samples from healthy donors and cancer patients. Assay: immunoSEQ multiplex PCR; the TCRdb copy retains only in-frame clones and omits some. The sample holds fewer than 200,000 clones; nearly 90% are singletons and the top ten take roughly 1.5%. With V trimmed by 6 bases and J by 1 base, 8 bases remained unmatched. The CDR3 spans 15 residues. The V gene's germline CDR1 is MRHNA and CDR2 SNTAGT. This TCR was sampled from a woman between 45 and 60 years old in good health. The chain couples TRBV6-4 to TRBJ1-2, with 7 bases matching TRBD1. Source material: blood. This CDR3 is CASSKNRGGNYGYTF. CDR3 in DNA: TGTGCCAGCAGCAAAAACAGGGGTGGTAACTATGGCTACACCTTC.